The 29 T cell receptor beta chains in this list originate from one sample, sequenced in a study of T cells in Graves' hyperthyroidism and ophthalmopathy. TCR beta CDR3 regions were amplified from RNA. In the first-round RT-PCR of the TCR CDR3, the HTBI primer set was used. TCRdb passed the multiplex PCR reads through MiXCR, listing each CDR3 protein once. Seen here are about 600,000 distinct CDR3 sequences, more than 15% observed once, and the top ten hold approximately 3.5%. The sequenced material came from blood. These receptors all come from a woman aged 40 to 50 with Graves' ophthalmopathy.

This clonotype showed up many times. The rearrangement uses TRBV11-2 and TRBJ2-2; no reliable D call. Germline CDR1 SGHAT, CDR2 FQNNGV. Between the trimmed V and J ends, which lost 3 bases and 8 bases, there was a span of 13 bases. This CDR3 has 14 amino acids. The CDR3 region is CASSFSPLWGELFF. The CDR3 DNA reads as TGTGCCAGCAGCTTTTCACCCTTATGGGGGGAGCTGTTTTTT.

The genes are TRBV10-3 and TRBJ1-2, with TRBD1 identical over 9 bases. The germline V gene has CDR1 ENHRY and CDR2 SYGVKD. CDR3 length: 15 residues. V gave up 6 bases and J gave up 3 bases; unmatched junction bases: 8. This CDR3 reads CAIRRTGAVDYGYTF. In DNA, the CDR3 is TGTGCCATCAGGCGGACAGGGGCGGTTGACTATGGCTACACCTTC.

This chain links TRBV28 with TRBJ2-7; 15 bases line up with TRBD2. Germline assignment: CDR1 MDHEN and CDR2 SYDVKM. The CDR3 extends over 19 amino acids. V shed 4 bases and J 2 bases; nucleotides not matched to a gene: 12. As DNA, the CDR3 is TGTGCCAGCAGTTCCTTACCGGGACTAGCGGGAGGCCAGCCCTACGAGCAGTACTTC. Protein: CASSSLPGLAGGQPYEQYF.

This clonotype has a count of ten or more. V gene TRBV3-1 combines with J gene TRBJ1-6; possible D gene TRBD1, 5 bases. CDR1 is LGHDT and CDR2 is YNNKEL in the germline V gene (reference sequence). Trimming pared 2 bases from V and 11 bases from J, leaving 7 bases between. The CDR3 has 12 residues. The CDR3 loop is CASSQLGPPLHF. The CDR3 bases are TGTGCCAGCAGCCAACTGGGGCCACCCCTCCACTTT.

This clonotype was recorded at least ten times. The chain joins TRBV30 to TRBJ2-7, with a tentative D call TRBD2 (6 bases). Germline CDR1 and CDR2: GTSNPN and SVGIG (reference sequence). The ends were cut back, 4 bases at V and 3 bases at J, with 10 bases in the middle. The CDR3 covers 12 residues. The CDR3 sequence is CAWKAGIYEQYF. As DNA, the CDR3 is TGTGCCTGGAAGGCGGGAATCTACGAGCAGTACTTC.

This clonotype was observed many times. This CDR3 is CSASRLAGLGETQYF. The CDR3 DNA reads as TGCAGTGCTAGTCGATTAGCGGGGTTAGGGGAGACCCAGTACTTC. The chain has TRBV20-1 and TRBJ2-5, with 8 nucleotides matching TRBD2. This CDR3 region has 15 residues. The ends lost 3 bases at V and 5 bases at J; junction bases unmatched: 11. Germline V gene sequence: CDR1 DFQATT, CDR2 SNEGSKA (reference sequence).

This clonotype was recorded at least ten times. The chain links TRBV11-2 to TRBJ2-6; D might be TRBD1 (6 bases). The V gene's germline CDR1 is SGHAT and CDR2 FQNNGV. CDR3 size: 18 residues. V was cut by 1 base and J by 4 bases, with 17 bases left in between. CDR3 sequence (DNA): TGTGCCAGCAGCTTAGTACTGGCGCAGGGGACCGGGGCCAACGTCCTGACTTTC. It is translated as CASSLVLAQGTGANVLTF.

This clonotype has at least ten counts. The V call is TRBV5-4, the J call TRBJ2-3; D ambiguous. CDR3 size: 14 residues. The ends were cut back, 0 bases at V and 4 bases at J, with 9 bases in the middle. CDR1 and CDR2 from the germline V gene are SGHNT and YYREEE (reference sequence). The CDR3 loop is CASSLGGPADTQYF. CDR3 DNA: TGTGCCAGCAGCTTGGGAGGACCGGCAGATACGCAGTATTTT.

This clonotype was recorded many times. This chain uses TRBV2 with TRBJ2-7; TRBD2 aligns across 7 bases. The CDR3 runs to 15 residues. Germline CDR1 and CDR2: SNHLY and FYNNEI. The junction had 7 bases not matched to a gene; V was cut back by 5 bases and J by 0 bases. Here the CDR3 DNA reads TGTGCCAGCAGTCCGGGAGCGGGGTCCTCCTACGAGCAGTACTTC. Residues: CASSPGAGSSYEQYF.

The chain recombines TRBV3-1 with TRBJ2-5, with no clear D. Germline V CDR1 and CDR2: LGHDT, YNNKEL (reference sequence). Trimming took off 1 base at V and 5 bases at J, with 8 bases between the two ends. This CDR3 is 13 amino acids long. The CDR3 DNA follows: TGTGCCAGCAGCCAAGCCCAGTTCGAGACCCAGTACTTC. Translating it yields CASSQAQFETQYF.

This clonotype appeared a few times. This chain joins TRBV3-1 and TRBJ1-3; D possibly corresponds to TRBD1 (6 bases). The CDR3 runs to 14 residues. Trimming left V 4 bases short and J 6 bases short, with 13 bases between. Germline V CDR1 and CDR2: LGHDT, YNNKEL (reference sequence). The CDR3 DNA follows: TGTGCCAGCAGCCCAGAGGACAGAGTAAACACCATATATTTT. Translation: CASSPEDRVNTIYF.

This sequence joins TRBV5-1 and TRBJ2-3, with unresolved D. V was cut by 0 bases and J by 0 bases, with 14 bases left in between. Germline CDR1 is SGHRS and CDR2 is YFSETQ. The CDR3 sequence is 17 residues long. CDR3 residues: CASSLAALRSSTDTQYF. The CDR3 DNA is TGCGCCAGCAGCTTGGCGGCACTCCGATCTAGCACAGATACGCAGTATTTT.

This clonotype was picked up many times. The chain uses TRBV19 and TRBJ2-7; D might be TRBD2 (6 bases). The CDR3 extends over 16 amino acids. Trimming took off 0 bases at V and 1 base at J, with 13 bases between the two ends. Germline loops: CDR1 LNHDA, CDR2 SQIVND (reference sequence). CDR3 protein: CASSIDRGRRSYEQYF. CDR3 sequence (DNA): TGTGCCAGTAGTATAGATCGGGGGAGAAGATCCTACGAGCAGTACTTC.

Ten or more counts support this clonotype. V usage is TRBV12-3 or TRBV12-4 and J usage is TRBJ2-1; 10 bases are shared with TRBD1. Trimming cost V 8 bases and J 0 bases; bases outside gene matches: 7. CDR3 length equals 16 residues. Here the CDR3 DNA reads TGTGCCAGCCTGAAATGGGACAGGGGCTCCTACAATGAGCAGTTCTTC. It translates to CASLKWDRGSYNEQFF.

The table lists this clonotype with many counts. The chain combines TRBV3-1 with TRBJ1-4; D may be TRBD1 (6 bases). The CDR3 has 14 residues. Per germline, CDR1 LGHDT and CDR2 YNNKEL (reference sequence). Trimming pared 1 base from V and 4 bases from J, leaving 7 bases between. This CDR3 is CASSQGGRNEKLFF. The CDR3 coding sequence is TGTGCCAGCAGCCAAGGGGGGCGTAATGAAAAACTGTTTTTT.

The chain recombines TRBV7-9 with TRBJ2-3; 12 nucleotides match TRBD1. The germline CDR1 and CDR2 sequences are SEHNR and FQNEAQ (reference sequence). Germline trimming cut 5 bases from V and 0 bases from J; bases unmatched to any gene: 3. The CDR3 sequence is 16 residues long. In DNA, the CDR3 is TGTGCCAGCAGCCTTGGGACAGGGGGCAGCACAGATACGCAGTATTTT. It codes for CASSLGTGGSTDTQYF.

This CDR3 reads CASSQESGANQPQHF. CDR3 in DNA: TGCGCCAGCAGCCAAGAGTCAGGTGCGAATCAGCCCCAGCATTTT. The gene calls are TRBV4-1 and TRBJ1-5; D gene ambiguous. The CDR3 covers 15 residues. Trimming removed 0 bases at V and 4 bases at J, with 10 bases between. Germline-derived CDR1 and CDR2 are MGHRA and YSYEKL.

A few counts support this clonotype. V is TRBV20-1 and J is TRBJ2-2; possible D gene TRBD1, 5 bases. V dropped 6 bases and J dropped 1 base, with 9 bases sitting between them. CDR1 is DFQATT, CDR2 SNEGSKA, per germline (reference sequence). The CDR3 is 13 residues long. CDR3 sequence reads: CSAGVQNTGELFF. The CDR3 DNA reads as TGCAGTGCAGGGGTCCAGAACACCGGGGAGCTGTTTTTT.

This clonotype has a handful of counts. The rearrangement uses TRBV6-2 or TRBV6-3 and TRBJ2-7; D unclear. Germline loops: CDR1 MNHEY, CDR2 SVGEGT. V shed 2 bases and J shed 4 bases, with 15 bases lying between them. This CDR3 spans 15 amino acids. The CDR3 protein is CASSYGAARFYEQYF. DNA for the CDR3: TGTGCCAGCAGTTACGGTGCAGCCCGATTTTACGAGCAGTACTTC.

This clonotype was recorded many times. V gene TRBV27 combines with J gene TRBJ2-2, with D perhaps matching TRBD1 (8 bases). CDR3 length: 16 amino acids. The V end lost 2 bases, the J end lost 4 bases, and 14 bases lay between the germline ends. Germline loops: CDR1 MNHEY, CDR2 SMNVEV (reference sequence). CDR3 amino acids: CASSLKYRGGTGELFF. The CDR3 nucleotides read TGTGCCAGCAGTTTAAAATACAGGGGGGGCACCGGGGAGCTGTTTTTT.

Of note for this clonotype: One base away lies a much larger clone, so this may be a sequencing read error. V gene TRBV11-2 combines with J gene TRBJ2-7; the D call may be TRBD1 or TRBD2 (7 bases each). The CDR3 covers 17 residues. The germline CDR1 and CDR2 sequences are SGHAT and FQNNGV. In DNA, the CDR3 is TGTGCCAGCCGGGACAGCTCGGGTCTAGCGGCAAAGTACGAGCGGTACTTC. Its protein product is CASRDSSGLAAKYERYF.

This chain uses TRBV20-1 with TRBJ2-1; the D call may be TRBD1 or TRBD2 (5 bases each). The V gene's germline CDR1 is DFQATT and CDR2 SNEGSKA (reference sequence). The CDR3 totals 13 residues. CDR3 coding DNA: TGCAGCGCCAAAGAGGGCAGGGACCATGAGCAGTTCTTC. Translated: CSAKEGRDHEQFF.

This clonotype was counted only a few times. The chain joins TRBV5-5 to TRBJ2-1; 8 nucleotides line up with TRBD1. Germline V CDR1 and CDR2: SGHKS, YYEKEE (reference sequence). The CDR3 runs to 16 residues. V dropped 4 bases and J dropped 5; count of bases not matched to a gene: 11. The CDR3 region has the DNA TGTGCCAGCAGCCCTGGGACAGGTTGGGCGGACAATGAGCAGTTCTTC. Its translation: CASSPGTGWADNEQFF.

This clonotype has a count of ten or more. The V gene is TRBV3-1, the J gene TRBJ2-3; 10 bases fit TRBD1. Germline CDR1 LGHDT, CDR2 YNNKEL (reference sequence). V was clipped by 3 bases and J by 8 bases; unmatched bases: 8. The CDR3 totals 15 residues. The chain's CDR3 is CASSQRDRGRGTQYF. The CDR3 bases are TGTGCCAGCAGCCAGCGTGACAGGGGGCGCGGTACGCAGTATTTT.

The chain joins TRBV12-3 or TRBV12-4 to TRBJ2-7; a weak D match, TRBD2 (5 bases). Trimming removed 2 bases at V and 6 bases at J, with 14 bases between. The CDR3 spans 14 residues. CDR3 DNA sequence: TGTGCCAGCAGTTTAAGCCTAGCTGGGTCCGAGCAGTACTTC. Encoded protein: CASSLSLAGSEQYF.

This clonotype occurred many times. The J gene is TRBJ2-3, the V gene TRBV20-1; TRBD1 might be the D (5 bases). CDR3 length: 15 amino acids. From germline, CDR1 is DFQATT and CDR2 SNEGSKA (reference sequence). V was trimmed by 2 bases and J by 6 bases, leaving 18 bases between them. CDR3 loop: CSARSVTEHPDTQYF. CDR3 nucleotides: TGCAGTGCTAGATCTGTGACAGAGCATCCGGATACGCAGTATTTT.

The rearrangement links TRBV4-1 to TRBJ2-3; 7 bases align to TRBD1. Germline CDR1 and CDR2: MGHRA and YSYEKL. Losses at the gene ends were 2 bases for V and 4 bases for J; bases not matched to a gene: 3. The CDR3 has 14 amino acids. The CDR3 protein is CASSQWGTADTQYF. As DNA, the CDR3 is TGCGCCAGCAGCCAATGGGGGACAGCAGATACGCAGTATTTT.

The CDR3 reads CASSFLSGDGYTF. In DNA form, the CDR3 reads TGTGCCAGCAGTTTCCTCTCGGGGGATGGCTACACCTTC. This chain connects TRBV12-3 or TRBV12-4 to TRBJ1-2, with D possibly being TRBD1 (5 bases). V was shortened by 3 bases and J by 6 bases, with 11 bases between the two germline ends. This CDR3 is 13 amino acids long.

V usage is TRBV13 and J usage is TRBJ1-2; tentatively, D is TRBD1 (5 bases). The germline V gene encodes CDR1 PRHDT and CDR2 FYEKMQ (reference sequence). V was pared by 6 bases and J by 7 bases, with 12 bases between. The CDR3 is 12 residues long. In DNA form, the CDR3 reads TGTGCCAGCAGTTCGTCGGGGGGTGGCTACACCTTC. Its protein is CASSSSGGGYTF.